This TCR beta chain was sequenced during a study of shared clonotypes between healthy human individuals. The repertoire was sequenced with immunoSEQ multiplex PCR; TCRdb's copy has only in-frame clones and lacks some. This sample has hundreds of thousands of clones; approximately 95% occur once, and the top ten carry about 0.054%. Germline CDR1 reads SGHAT; CDR2 reads FQDESV (reference sequence). The CDR3 loop spans 13 amino acids. The V end was cut by 4 bases, the J end by 5 bases, with 12 bases between. This clone was counted once. The origin of this receptor is a woman in her twenties or thirties in good health. Sequenced sample: naive CD4+ T cells sorted from blood. The subset denotes: CD45RA+ positively selected. This chain links TRBV11-1 with TRBJ2-7, with TRBD1 as a possible D gene (5 bases). In nucleotides, the CDR3 is TGTGCCAGCAGCTCCAGGGTTCTGAACGAGCAGTACTTC. It yields the protein CASSSRVLNEQYF.